These 19 T cell receptor beta chains originate from one sample sequenced in a study of Ad26.COV2.S vaccination and SARS-CoV-2 variants. Measured with immunoSEQ multiplex PCR; TCRdb has only the in-frame clones, and not every one. The table shows roughly 100,000 clones, with roughly 80% occurring only once. The sample here was peripheral blood, taken after recovery from COVID-19. Every receptor here comes from a human donor who had recovered from COVID-19.

This clone showed up just a few times. The chain carries TRBV6-4 and TRBJ1-5; D is ambiguous. The CDR3 contains 11 residues. The germline CDR1 and CDR2 sequences are MRHNA and SNTAGT. V was trimmed by 7 bases and J by 8 bases, leaving 9 bases between them. CDR3 sequence (DNA): TGTGCCAGCACCTTCTGGAAGCCCCAGCATTTT. Amino acids: CASTFWKPQHF.

There are a few counts of this clone. The chain links TRBV7-9 to TRBJ2-2, with D tentatively TRBD1 or TRBD2 (5 bases each). The length of the CDR3 is 16 residues. Between the trimmed V and J ends, which lost 4 bases and 6 bases, there was a span of 18 bases. Germline CDR1 reads SEHNR; CDR2 reads FQNEAQ (reference sequence). CDR3 DNA: TGTGCCAGCAGCTCGTACGACGGGACCTGGGCCGGGGAGCTGTTTTTT. Protein: CASSSYDGTWAGELFF. Filled out from reference TRBV7-9 and TRBJ2-2, the complete variable domain reads DTGVSQNPRHKITKRGQNVTFRCDPISEHNRLYWYRQTLGQGPEFLTYFQNEAQLEKSRLLSDRFSAERPKGSFSTLEIQRTEQGDSAMYLCASSSYDGTWAGELFFGEGSRLTVL.

The CDR3 sequence: CASSLEDLGAFF. The CDR3 coding sequence is TGTGCCAGCAGCTTGGAGGACCTGGGAGCTTTCTTT. This chain uses TRBV7-9 with TRBJ1-1; D is unclear. This CDR3 is 12 amino acids long. CDR1 is SEHNR, CDR2 FQNEAQ, per germline (reference sequence). V lost 3 bases and J 10 bases, leaving 12 bases between the germline ends.

V gene TRBV2 combines with J gene TRBJ2-2; D is undetermined. The CDR3 consists of 14 residues. Trimming removed 3 bases from V and 0 bases from J, with 5 bases in between. Looked up from germline, CDR1 is SNHLY and CDR2 is FYNNEI. The CDR3, as DNA: TGTGCCAGCAGTGACACTACGAACACCGGGGAGCTGTTTTTT. Translated: CASSDTTNTGELFF.

The chain combines TRBV27 with TRBJ1-5; D remains unclear. V shed 3 bases and J shed 5 bases, with 5 bases lying between them. Looked up from germline, CDR1 is MNHEY and CDR2 is SMNVEV (reference sequence). The CDR3 runs 12 residues. Here the CDR3 DNA reads TGTGCCAGCAGTTTTCGGGATCAGCCCCAGCATTTT. It specifies CASSFRDQPQHF.

The V call is TRBV7-2, the J call TRBJ1-5; D gene uncertain. Trimming pared 1 base from V and 6 bases from J, leaving 10 bases between. Germline CDR1 reads SGHTA; CDR2 reads FQGNSA. CDR3 size: 14 residues. This CDR3 is CASSLDFGSQPQHF. The CDR3, as DNA: TGTGCCAGCAGCTTAGATTTCGGGAGTCAGCCCCAGCATTTT.

The chain recombines TRBV27 with TRBJ1-2; D uncertain. The CDR3 consists of 13 residues. The V gene lost 2 bases and the J gene lost 4 bases, with 8 bases spanning the gap. CDR1 and CDR2 (germline): MNHEY, SMNVEV (reference sequence). The CDR3 sequence: CASSLRAGYGYTF. The DNA for the CDR3 is TGTGCCAGCAGTTTAAGGGCGGGCTATGGCTACACCTTC.

The chain recombines TRBV18 with TRBJ2-7; tentative D call: TRBD2 (5 bases). Trimming pared 0 bases from V and 3 bases from J, leaving 15 bases between. The CDR3 covers 16 residues. Germline CDR1 is KGHSH and CDR2 is LQKENI. The CDR3 is CASSPPRELDFYEQYF. The CDR3 region has the DNA TGTGCCAGCTCACCACCAAGAGAACTAGACTTCTACGAGCAGTACTTC.

V gene TRBV3-1 (or the pseudogene TRBV3-2) combines with J gene TRBJ2-3, with 9 positions matching TRBD2. The CDR3 is made up of 18 amino acids. The V segment lost 0 bases and the J segment 0 bases; nucleotides outside the gene matches: 7. CDR1 and CDR2 from the germline V gene are LGHDT and YNNKEL (reference sequence). The CDR3 loop reads CASSQEASGDASTDTQYF. Here the CDR3 DNA reads TGTGCCAGCAGCCAAGAGGCTAGCGGGGATGCTAGCACAGATACGCAGTATTTT.

This chain uses TRBV27 with TRBJ1-2; 9 bases fit TRBD1. In germline, CDR1 is MNHEY, CDR2 SMNVEV (reference sequence). V was pared by 4 bases and J by 7 bases, with 7 bases of the junction left unmatched. CDR3 length equals 14 residues. CDR3 sequence: CASSYGQGNVGYTF. DNA of the CDR3: TGTGCCAGCAGTTACGGACAGGGGAATGTTGGCTACACCTTC.

This chain uses TRBV6-5 with TRBJ2-3; D remains ambiguous. Germline CDR1 is MNHEY and CDR2 is SVGAGI. The V and J ends lost 0 bases and 3 bases respectively, with 7 bases between them. The CDR3 runs 14 residues. Here the CDR3 reads CASSYSGGTDTQYF. CDR3 bases: TGTGCCAGCAGTTACTCAGGCGGAACAGATACGCAGTATTTT.

The rearrangement links TRBV27 to TRBJ2-4; 8 bases map to TRBD1. CDR3 length equals 13 residues. Trimming removed 6 bases from V and 16 bases from J; junction bases left unmatched: 14. CDR1 is MNHEY, CDR2 SMNVEV, per germline (reference sequence). The CDR3 reads CASREGDWDRLYF. CDR3 in DNA: TGTGCCAGCAGGGAGGGGGACTGGGACAGGCTCTACTTC.

This clone was seen a handful of times. V and J are TRBV28 and TRBJ1-2; D remains unclear. Looked up from germline, CDR1 is MDHEN and CDR2 is SYDVKM. This CDR3 has 12 amino acids. Trimming took 7 bases from V and 8 from J, leaving 14 bases between them. The CDR3 coding sequence is TGTGCCAGCACCCCGGGCATCTCGGGCTACACCTTC. Translating it yields CASTPGISGYTF.

The chain has TRBV24-1 and TRBJ2-3, with 9 nucleotides matching TRBD2. The trim removed 10 bases at V and 0 bases at J, leaving 13 bases unmatched. From germline, CDR1 is KGHDR and CDR2 SFDVKD. The CDR3 consists of 17 residues. CDR3 nucleotides: TGTGCCACGGAGCGGGGGGACCTCGATCCTAGCACAGATACGCAGTATTTT. It yields the protein CATERGDLDPSTDTQYF.

The gene calls are TRBV19 and TRBJ1-2; 8 bases agree with TRBD1. Germline lookup yields CDR1 LNHDA and CDR2 SQIVND (reference sequence). CDR3 length: 15 residues. Trimming removed 2 bases from V and 4 bases from J; junction bases left unmatched: 6. The CDR3 DNA reads as TGTGCCAGTAGTATACAGGGGGCCGTTTCCTATGGCTACACCTTC. Its translation is CASSIQGAVSYGYTF.

The J gene is TRBJ2-5, the V gene TRBV4-1; tentative D call: TRBD1 (7 bases). This CDR3 spans 13 amino acids. The V end was cut by 5 bases, the J end by 7 bases, with 14 bases between. Germline V gives CDR1 MGHRA, CDR2 YSYEKL. The CDR3 region is CASSLAGGTTQYF. DNA for the CDR3: TGCGCCAGCAGCTTGGCAGGGGGGACGACCCAGTACTTC.

The V and J genes are TRBV5-6 and TRBJ1-2; the D gene is possibly TRBD1 (6 bases). CDR1 SGHDT and CDR2 YYEEEE come from the germline V gene. The CDR3 loop spans 16 amino acids. Trimming left V 4 bases short and J 1 base short, with 17 bases between. Here the CDR3 DNA reads TGTGCCAGCAGCCCTACCCCAACAGGGCTTAACTATGGCTACACCTTC. As protein: CASSPTPTGLNYGYTF.

The chain employs TRBV7-9 and TRBJ1-1; 9 bases are a match to TRBD1. The CDR3 contains 15 residues. CDR1 is SEHNR and CDR2 is FQNEAQ in the germline V gene (reference sequence). V was pared by 2 bases and J by 1 base, with 2 bases of the junction left unmatched. CDR3 amino acids: CASSLRQGENTEAFF. CDR3 bases: TGTGCCAGCAGCTTAAGACAGGGGGAGAACACTGAAGCTTTCTTT. Full variable domain (rest looked up from reference TRBV7-9 and TRBJ1-1): DTGVSQNPRHKITKRGQNVTFRCDPISEHNRLYWYRQTLGQGPEFLTYFQNEAQLEKSRLLSDRFSAERPKGSFSTLEIQRTEQGDSAMYLCASSLRQGENTEAFFGQGTRLTVV.

The rearrangement joins TRBV20-1 to TRBJ1-1, with D possibly matching TRBD1 (6 bases). V was cut by 8 bases and J by 10 bases, with 11 bases left in between. This CDR3 is built from 9 residues. Germline lookup yields CDR1 DFQATT and CDR2 SNEGSKA (reference sequence). DNA of the CDR3: TGCAGTCTAGGACAGTTAGCTTTCTTT. Residues: CSLGQLAFF.